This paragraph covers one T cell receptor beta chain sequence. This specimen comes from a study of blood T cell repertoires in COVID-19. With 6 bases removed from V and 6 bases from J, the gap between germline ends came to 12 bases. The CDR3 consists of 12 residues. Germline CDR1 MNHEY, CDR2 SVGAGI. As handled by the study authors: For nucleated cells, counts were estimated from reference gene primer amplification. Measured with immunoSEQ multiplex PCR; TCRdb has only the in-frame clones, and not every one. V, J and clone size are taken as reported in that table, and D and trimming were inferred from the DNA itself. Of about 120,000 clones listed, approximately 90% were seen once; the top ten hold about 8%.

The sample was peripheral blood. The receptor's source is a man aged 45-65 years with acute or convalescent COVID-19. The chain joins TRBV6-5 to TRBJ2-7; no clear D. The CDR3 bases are TGTGCCAGCAGACACCCAGGTGGCGAGCAGTACTTC. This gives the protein CASRHPGGEQYF.